This T cell receptor (beta chain) was sequenced in a study of T cells in Graves' hyperthyroidism and ophthalmopathy. V dropped 2 bases and J dropped 4; count of bases not matched to a gene: 12. This CDR3 region has 17 residues. Germline V gene data show CDR1 as KGHSH and CDR2 as LQKENI. RNA transcripts yielded amplified TCR beta CDR3 regions. HTBI primers were used for first-round RT-PCR of the TCR CDR3. TCRdb reprocessed the multiplex PCR reads via MiXCR and lists one record per CDR3 protein. The top ten clones hold around 12% of a sample with 500,000 to 650,000 distinct CDR3 sequences, approximately 14% of them seen once.

V is TRBV18 and J is TRBJ2-7; 9 bases fit TRBD1. Sequenced: blood. The TCR originated in a woman aged 45-60 years with Graves' ophthalmopathy. CDR3 protein: CASSPTSGQGFTYEQYF. The CDR3 region has the DNA TGTGCCAGCTCACCAACTTCGGGACAGGGTTTTACTTACGAGCAGTACTTC.